This T cell receptor beta chain was sequenced in a study of T-cell reconstitution after alpha-beta-depleted transplantation in children (TCRdb year 2016). Concerning the study at large: The study quantitatively tracked T-cell immune reconstitution after TCRalphabeta/CD19-depleted allogeneic hematopoietic cell transplantation in children using TCR repertoire profiling.

General findings and caveats noted by the study authors: In some patients, high TCRbeta diversity at day 60 was attributed to recipient T cells and intrathymic progenitors that had survived conditioning. About two months after transplant, the apparently early recovery of alphabetaT-cell counts reportedly depended on just several hundred clones that had expanded rapidly and came from non-depleted graft cells. Over the following months the frequencies of hyperexpanded clones went down, and after one year T-cell counts and TCRbeta diversity were mostly credited to newly produced T cells.

The sample's treatment or condition label is to be understood as: allogeneic hematopoietic cell transplantation with graft depleted of TCRalphabeta T cells and CD19 B cells. Transplant recipients were children who received TCRalphabeta/CD19-depleted allogeneic hematopoietic cell grafts. Receptors were amplified or captured by PCR. The sequencer listed for this sample is Illumina HiSeq 2500. TCR libraries were prepared with molecular barcoding, using unique molecular identifiers to normalize TCRbeta repertoire quantification. TCRdb reworked the public reads: Q25 trimming with fastp, MiXCR clone assembly, productive beta chains retained. Identical CDR3 protein sequences are pooled into one entry, listed with their most common genes and DNA. For this sample there are a few hundred thousand distinct CDR3 sequences; roughly 21% appear just once. In total, the top ten clones hold around 9.9% of the sample.

The germline V gene (reference sequence) gives CDR1 as MNHEY and CDR2 as SMNVEV. From the cysteine up to the phenylalanine, the CDR3 has a length of 14 residues. Of all the DNA, just the CDR3 is kept, 42 bases in frame from base 1. Germline trimming: 8 bases from V, 2 bases from J; junction bases outside gene matches: 7. A word on this clonotype: What this receptor recognizes is not known. Base qualities were left out, and no much larger clone turns up one base away.

This chain joins TRBV27 to TRBJ1-2, with 8 bases aligning to TRBD1. The sequence came from a male patient younger than 18 who had a stem cell transplant for acute lymphoblastic leukemia, so the T cells may come from the graft donor. This specimen consisted of PBMCs, mostly from graft donor cells, obtained 180 days after TCRalphabeta/CD19-depleted stem cell transplant. The CDR3: CASRSGTGNYGYTF. In nucleotide form, the sequence is TGTGCCAGCCGTTCCGGGACAGGCAACTATGGCTACACCTTC.